This entry lists 21 T cell receptor beta chains sequenced from one sample in a study of spatial heterogeneity in lung cancer. TCRdb independently ran MiXCR on the 5' RACE reads; one entry per CDR3 protein. Of 35,000 to 45,000 distinct CDR3 sequences in the sample, approximately 22% are singletons; the top ten hold less than 8.5%. Documented time point: blood at routine non-recurrence follow-up after resection. The source was PBMCs, collected at follow-up. The source of these receptors is a female donor with early-stage non-small cell lung cancer.

At least ten counts were recorded for this clonotype. The chain couples TRBV10-2 to TRBJ2-7; 9 nucleotides match TRBD2. The CDR3 extends over 15 amino acids. Looked up from germline, CDR1 is WSHSY and CDR2 is SAAADI. V lost 8 bases, J lost 0 bases, and 8 bases stayed unmatched. CDR3 sequence: CASQLSGSNSYEQYF. The CDR3 bases are TGCGCCAGCCAGCTTAGCGGGAGTAACTCCTACGAGCAGTACTTC.

The genes are TRBV7-9 and TRBJ1-1, with a tentative D call TRBD1 (6 bases). The CDR3 has 14 amino acids. Germline assignment: CDR1 SEHNR and CDR2 FQNEAQ (reference sequence). V was trimmed by 5 bases and J by 0 bases, leaving 10 bases between them. The CDR3 spells CASSPDSLNTEAFF. CDR3 DNA: TGTGCCAGCAGCCCGGACAGCTTGAACACTGAAGCTTTCTTT.

This clonotype was seen a few times. V and J are TRBV6-1 and TRBJ1-2, with unresolved D. Trimming cost V 5 bases and J 5 bases, with 9 bases left between them. Germline assignment: CDR1 MNHNS and CDR2 SASEGT. The CDR3 extends over 12 amino acids. The CDR3 DNA reads TGTGCCAGCAGTCAGAGCCAGTATGGCTACACCTTC. Translated, it gives CASSQSQYGYTF.

This clonotype was detected only a few times. The V and J genes are TRBV6-4 and TRBJ2-2, with 8 bases that match TRBD2. The CDR3 spans 14 residues. Germline trimming cut 8 bases from V and 7 bases from J; bases unmatched to any gene: 9. Looked up from germline, CDR1 is MRHNA and CDR2 is SNTAGT. CDR3 loop: CASGPGGPYGELFF. CDR3 sequence (DNA): TGTGCCAGCGGTCCGGGAGGGCCTTACGGGGAGCTGTTTTTT.

The chain recombines TRBV25-1 with TRBJ2-4; no reliable D call. V shed 6 bases and J shed 1 base, with 13 bases lying between them. Germline V gene lookup returns CDR1 MGHDK and CDR2 SYGVNS. This CDR3 has 15 amino acids. The CDR3 sequence: CASSPVDGAKNIQYF. CDR3 DNA sequence: TGTGCCAGCAGCCCAGTAGACGGGGCCAAAAACATTCAGTACTTC.

This clonotype came up many times. CDR3 nucleotide sequence: TGCGCCAGCAGCCCGACTAGCGGTACTACACGCAATACGCAGTATTTT. This codes for CASSPTSGTTRNTQYF. The chain carries TRBV5-1 and TRBJ2-3, with 9 bases aligning to TRBD2. The CDR3 loop spans 16 amino acids. Germline CDR1 SGHRS, CDR2 YFSETQ. V was pared by 4 bases and J by 7 bases, with 13 bases of the junction left unmatched.

This clonotype was seen many times. This chain joins TRBV7-9 and TRBJ2-7; D remains ambiguous. V gave up 4 bases and J gave up 0 bases, with 7 bases separating them. Germline CDR1 reads SEHNR; CDR2 reads FQNEAQ (reference sequence). The length of the CDR3 is 13 residues. The CDR3 DNA is TGTGCCAGCAGCTCGGCACCCTCCTACGAGCAGTACTTC. Translation: CASSSAPSYEQYF.

This rearrangement joins TRBV20-1 to TRBJ2-2; TRBD2 matches at 13 bases. Germline trimming cut 6 bases from V and 6 bases from J; bases unmatched to any gene: 7. The CDR3 is made up of 15 amino acids. Per the germline V gene, CDR1 is DFQATT and CDR2 is SNEGSKA (reference sequence). CDR3: CSARGLAGVPGELFF. CDR3 bases: TGCAGTGCCCGAGGACTAGCGGGAGTACCCGGGGAGCTGTTTTTT.

The rearrangement joins TRBV2 to TRBJ2-4; 12 bases align to TRBD2. Germline loops: CDR1 SNHLY, CDR2 FYNNEI. The CDR3 runs 13 residues. V lost 7 bases to trimming and J lost 12 bases; unmatched junction nucleotides: 7. The CDR3 reads CASTLAGGRDQYF. In DNA form, the CDR3 reads TGTGCCAGCACGCTAGCGGGGGGGCGGGATCAGTACTTC.

This clonotype was seen more than once but under ten times. The V and J genes are TRBV18 and TRBJ2-1; TRBD2 matches at 8 bases. The junction had 15 bases not matched to a gene; V was cut back by 8 bases and J by 3 bases. The length of the CDR3 is 17 residues. From germline, CDR1 is KGHSH and CDR2 LQKENI. CDR3 loop: CASAPRASGLSYNEQFF. The CDR3 coding sequence is TGTGCCAGCGCGCCCAGGGCTAGCGGGCTTAGCTACAATGAGCAGTTCTTC.

This clonotype occurred many times. The V gene is TRBV18, the J gene TRBJ2-1; D gene unclear. Deletions cut 2 bases from V and 8 bases from J, with 7 bases between. Per germline, CDR1 KGHSH and CDR2 LQKENI. This CDR3 is 12 amino acids long. Here the CDR3 reads CASSPLEDEQFF. In DNA, the CDR3 is TGTGCCAGCTCACCATTAGAGGATGAGCAGTTCTTC.

There are a few counts of this clonotype. The chain joins TRBV9 to TRBJ1-4, with a weak D call TRBD1 (5 bases). V lost 1 base and J lost 4, with 11 bases in between. Germline CDR1 SGDLS, CDR2 YYNGEE. CDR3 length equals 15 residues. CDR3 residues: CASSVLSGGNEKLFF. CDR3 sequence (DNA): TGTGCCAGCAGCGTATTGTCGGGGGGTAATGAAAAACTGTTTTTT.

This clonotype was detected only a few times. The chain carries TRBV2 and TRBJ2-2; D not resolved. V lost 4 bases, J lost 8 bases, and 11 bases lay in between. Germline lookup yields CDR1 SNHLY and CDR2 FYNNEI. The length of the CDR3 is 13 residues. CDR3 coding DNA: TGTGCCAGCAGTGTTTTAAAGGAAGGGGAGCTGTTTTTT. Translated: CASSVLKEGELFF.

This clonotype has more than one count but fewer than ten. The chain carries TRBV2 and TRBJ2-2; D is tentatively TRBD1 or TRBD2 (5 bases each). Germline values: CDR1 SNHLY, CDR2 FYNNEI. Deletions cut 4 bases from V and 0 bases from J, with 9 bases between. This CDR3 has 15 amino acids. In DNA form, the CDR3 reads TGTGCCAGCAGTGGAGGGACCTCGAACACCGGGGAGCTGTTTTTT. The encoded protein is CASSGGTSNTGELFF.

Comment on this clonotype: A read error is possible here, since a much larger clone lies one base away. This chain joins TRBV29-1 and TRBJ2-2; weak D call: TRBD1 (6 bases). Between the trimmed V and J ends, which lost 8 bases and 7 bases, there was a span of 17 bases. This CDR3 has 13 amino acids. CDR1 and CDR2 from the germline V gene are SQVTM and ANQGSEA. Here the CDR3 reads CSLRVTGIGELFF. The CDR3 DNA is TGCAGCCTCCGAGTGACAGGCATCGGGGAGCTGTTTTTT.

This clonotype was recorded at least ten times. CDR3 region: CASSYNARHEQYF. CDR3 bases: TGTGCCAGCAGTTACAACGCTCGCCACGAGCAGTACTTC. The rearrangement links TRBV6-6 to TRBJ2-7; D is undetermined. V lost 2 bases and J 5 bases, leaving 10 bases between the germline ends. Germline V lookup: CDR1 MNHNY, CDR2 SVGAGI (reference sequence). This CDR3 has 13 residues.

The DNA for the CDR3 is TGTGCCAGCAGTGTCCTGGGGGATGAGCAGTTCTTC. It translates to CASSVLGDEQFF. The chain employs TRBV25-1 and TRBJ2-1; D assignment may be TRBD1 or TRBD2 (5 bases each). The V gene lost 4 bases and the J gene lost 8 bases, with 9 bases spanning the gap. Germline assignment: CDR1 MGHDK and CDR2 SYGVNS. The CDR3 consists of 12 residues.

The rearrangement links TRBV5-1 to TRBJ2-7; D gene unclear. Trimming took off 0 bases at V and 3 bases at J, with 13 bases between the two ends. The CDR3 extends over 15 amino acids. Germline-derived CDR1 and CDR2 are SGHRS and YFSETQ. The CDR3 here is CASSLGASLFYEQYF. The CDR3 DNA follows: TGCGCCAGCAGCTTGGGGGCATCCTTATTCTACGAGCAGTACTTC.

This clonotype has more than one count but fewer than ten. This chain connects TRBV11-2 to TRBJ2-7; 12 bases match TRBD2. The CDR3 spans 16 residues. The germline gives CDR1 SGHAT, CDR2 FQNNGV. The J segment lost 4 bases and the V segment lost 7 bases, leaving 11 bases of the junction unmatched. CDR3 amino acids: CASNPNTGLAGYEQYF. Written as DNA, the CDR3 is TGTGCCAGCAATCCTAATACCGGACTAGCGGGGTACGAGCAGTACTTC.

Concerning this clonotype itself: A read error is likely, as this CDR3 ends without the conserved phenylalanine or tryptophan. The V and J genes are TRBV29-1 and TRBJ1-1; D remains ambiguous. Germline V CDR1 and CDR2: SQVTM, ANQGSEA. Trimming removed 4 bases from V and 0 bases from J, with 9 bases in between. This CDR3 is built from 13 residues. The chain's CDR3 is CSVGSRLNTEAFS. Here the CDR3 DNA reads TGCAGCGTTGGATCTAGACTGAACACTGAAGCTTTCTCT.

This clonotype has more than one count but fewer than ten. The genes are TRBV3-1 and TRBJ1-6, with D unresolved. The CDR3 length is 15 residues. Germline V gene lookup returns CDR1 LGHDT and CDR2 YNNKEL (reference sequence). V lost 0 bases and J 7 bases, leaving 10 bases between the germline ends. The CDR3, as DNA: TGTGCCAGCAGCCAAGATGGGGTCGGGAATTCACCCCTCCACTTT. Protein: CASSQDGVGNSPLHF.